This T cell receptor (beta chain) came from a study of control samples from healthy donors and cancer patients. Clones were sequenced by immunoSEQ multiplex PCR, and TCRdb holds only the in-frame ones, with some missing. This table holds roughly 100,000 clones, 83% found once. Looked up from germline, CDR1 is SNHLY and CDR2 is FYNNEI. Trimming cost V 2 bases and J 7 bases; bases outside gene matches: 7. This CDR3 region has 15 residues. The TCR was taken from a woman aged 50 to 65 in good health. The chain joins TRBV2 to TRBJ2-1; 8 nucleotides match TRBD2. The sequenced material came from blood. Here the CDR3 reads CASSESTGGGNEQFF. The CDR3 DNA reads as TGTGCCAGCAGTGAATCCACCGGGGGGGGGAATGAGCAGTTCTTC.